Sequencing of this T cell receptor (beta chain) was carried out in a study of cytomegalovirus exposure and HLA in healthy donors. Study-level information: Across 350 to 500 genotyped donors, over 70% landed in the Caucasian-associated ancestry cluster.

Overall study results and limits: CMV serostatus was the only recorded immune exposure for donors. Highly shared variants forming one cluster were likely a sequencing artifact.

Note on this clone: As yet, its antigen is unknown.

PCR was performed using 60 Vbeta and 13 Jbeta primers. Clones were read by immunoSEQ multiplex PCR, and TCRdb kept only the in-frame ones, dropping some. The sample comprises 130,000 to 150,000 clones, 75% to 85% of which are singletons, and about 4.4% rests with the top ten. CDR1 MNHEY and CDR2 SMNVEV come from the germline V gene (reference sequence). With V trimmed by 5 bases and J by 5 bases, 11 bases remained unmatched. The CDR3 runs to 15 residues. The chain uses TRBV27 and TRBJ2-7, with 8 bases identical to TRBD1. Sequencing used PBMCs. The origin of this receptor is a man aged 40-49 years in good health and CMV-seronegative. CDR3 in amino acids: CASSISGQGLHEQYF. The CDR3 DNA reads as TGTGCCAGCAGTATCTCCGGACAGGGTCTTCACGAGCAGTACTTC.